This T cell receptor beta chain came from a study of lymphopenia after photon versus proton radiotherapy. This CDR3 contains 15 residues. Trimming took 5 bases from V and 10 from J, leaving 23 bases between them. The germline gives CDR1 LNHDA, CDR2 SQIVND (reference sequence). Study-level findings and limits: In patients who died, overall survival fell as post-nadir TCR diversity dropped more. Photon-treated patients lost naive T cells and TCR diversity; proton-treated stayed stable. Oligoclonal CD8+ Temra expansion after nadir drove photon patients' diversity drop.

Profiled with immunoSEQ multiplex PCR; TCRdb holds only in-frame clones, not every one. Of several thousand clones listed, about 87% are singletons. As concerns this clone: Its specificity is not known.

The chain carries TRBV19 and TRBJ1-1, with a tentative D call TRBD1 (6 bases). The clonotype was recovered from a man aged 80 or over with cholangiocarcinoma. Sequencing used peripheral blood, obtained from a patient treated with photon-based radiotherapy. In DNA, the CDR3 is TGTGCCAGTAGTTTATACCGGGACACAAGATCAAGAGCTTTCTTT. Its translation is CASSLYRDTRSRAFF. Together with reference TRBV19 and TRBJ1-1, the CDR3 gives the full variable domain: DGGITQSPKYLFRKEGQNVTLSCEQNLNHDAMYWYRQDPGQGLRLIYYSQIVNDFQKGDIAEGYSVSREKKESFPLTVTSAQKNPTAFYLCASSLYRDTRSRAFFGQGTRLTVV.